This T cell receptor (beta chain) is from a study of T cells in Graves' hyperthyroidism and ophthalmopathy. This CDR3 has 17 amino acids. V lost 2 bases, J lost 7 bases, and 21 bases lay in between. CDR1 is LGHNA and CDR2 is YNFKEQ in the germline V gene. Using RNA transcripts as the source, TCR beta CDR3 regions were amplified. Initially, a first-round RT-PCR of the TCR CDR3 employed the HTBI primer set. TCRdb called the multiplex PCR reads again in MiXCR, with one record for every CDR3 protein. The sample gives around 250,000 distinct CDR3 sequences, roughly 15% of which show up once; 28% is in the top ten. This clonotype was observed a handful of times.

The V gene is TRBV4-2, the J gene TRBJ2-1; D not certain. This TCR came from a woman aged 18-35 years with Graves' ophthalmopathy. Input material: blood. The CDR3 sequence is CASSQLHVQTSLNEQFF. The CDR3 nucleotides are TGTGCCAGCAGCCAACTTCACGTCCAGACCAGCCTAAATGAGCAGTTCTTC.